What follows are 9 T cell receptor beta chains derived from one specimen sequenced in a study of human T cells and chemical hapten exposure. The time point denotes: pre-sensitization, week 0. Described treatment: therapeutic diphenylcyclopropenone sensitization with weekly scalp DPC. In TCRdb, the RACE reads were re-called with MiXCR into one record per CDR3 protein. The table shows approximately 370,000 distinct CDR3 sequences, with about 5.4% occurring only once. This specimen consisted of whole blood, obtained in connection with sensitization to the hapten diphenylcyclopropenone (DPC). All receptors derive from a woman younger than 30 with alopecia areata. Some clones in this sample may be carry-over from other donors' samples.

This clonotype showed up many times. V usage is TRBV28 and J usage is TRBJ2-3, with D perhaps assigned TRBD1 or TRBD2 (5 bases each). From germline, CDR1 is MDHEN and CDR2 SYDVKM. The V gene lost 8 bases and the J gene lost 0 bases, with 6 bases spanning the gap. There are 12 residues in the CDR3. The CDR3, as DNA: TGTGCCAGCGAGGGGAGCACAGATACGCAGTATTTT. It codes for CASEGSTDTQYF.

This clonotype came up a few times. This chain uses TRBV20-1 with TRBJ1-5; the D is unclear. Trimming left V 6 bases short and J 2 bases short, with 14 bases between. Germline CDR1 reads DFQATT; CDR2 reads SNEGSKA (reference sequence). The CDR3 runs 14 residues. CDR3 DNA: TGCAGTGCAATCTCTGTCGGGGGCAATCAGCCCCAGCATTTT. This translates into CSAISVGGNQPQHF.

This clonotype was recorded only once. The chain links TRBV20-1 to TRBJ2-3, with D maybe TRBD1 (6 bases). The V and J ends lost 7 bases and 0 bases respectively, with 17 bases between them. Germline V gene sequence: CDR1 DFQATT, CDR2 SNEGSKA (reference sequence). This CDR3 is 15 amino acids long. The chain's CDR3 is CSVTVEGGSTDTQYF. The DNA of the CDR3 is TGCAGTGTCACGGTGGAAGGGGGAAGCACAGATACGCAGTATTTT.

This clonotype was seen ten or more times. J is TRBJ1-2 and V is TRBV12-3 or TRBV12-4; weak D call: TRBD1 (5 bases). V gave up 5 bases and J gave up 8 bases, with 15 bases separating them. The CDR3 length is 13 residues. CDR3 DNA: TGTGCCAGCAGTCTGGGACCGATCAGAGGCTACACCTTC. Protein product: CASSLGPIRGYTF.

This clonotype showed up just a few times. The gene calls are TRBV2 and TRBJ1-1; D is perhaps TRBD1 (6 bases). Germline CDR1 is SNHLY and CDR2 is FYNNEI. The CDR3 has 12 amino acids. V was cut by 4 bases and J by 9 bases, with 12 bases left in between. Here the CDR3 DNA reads TGTGCCAGCAGTGGGCTGCGGGGGCAAGCTTTCTTT. It specifies CASSGLRGQAFF.

The chain recombines TRBV29-1 with TRBJ2-5; 11 bases agree with TRBD2. The CDR3 covers 15 residues. With V trimmed by 4 bases and J by 7 bases, 11 bases remained unmatched. CDR1 is SQVTM and CDR2 is ANQGSEA in the germline V gene. The CDR3 region has the DNA TGCAGCGTTGCCGAACTAGCGGGGGTCCCAGGGACCCAGTACTTC. The encoded protein is CSVAELAGVPGTQYF.

This clonotype occurred a few times. The rearrangement joins TRBV12-5 to TRBJ2-2; 7 nucleotides align to TRBD1. Trimming took 6 bases from V and 5 from J; bases not matched to a gene: 9. In germline, CDR1 is LGHNT, CDR2 FRNRAP. This CDR3 is 15 amino acids long. The CDR3 here is CASGPAQGRTGELFF. CDR3 bases: TGTGCTAGTGGGCCGGCACAGGGGCGAACCGGGGAGCTGTTTTTT. The entire variable domain, with the rest obtained from reference TRBV12-5 and TRBJ2-2, is as follows: DARVTQTPRHKVTEMGQEVTMRCQPILGHNTVFWYRQTMMQGLELLAYFRNRAPLDDSGMPKDRFSAEMPDATLATLKIQPSEPRDSAVYFCASGPAQGRTGELFFGEGSRLTVL.

At least ten counts were recorded for this clonotype. The rearrangement links TRBV9 to TRBJ2-7; D call uncertain. V gave up 4 bases and J gave up 0 bases, with 14 bases separating them. From germline, CDR1 is SGDLS and CDR2 YYNGEE. The CDR3 is 15 residues long. The CDR3 nucleotides read TGTGCCAGCAGCCCCCGGGCGGTAGGCTCCTACGAGCAGTACTTC. This sequence encodes CASSPRAVGSYEQYF.

This clonotype was detected ten times or more. The chain combines TRBV12-3 or TRBV12-4 with TRBJ1-4; D remains unclear. The CDR3 length is 14 residues. Trimming removed 5 bases at V and 3 bases at J, with 10 bases between. This CDR3 is CASSPMDANEKLFF. In nucleotides, the CDR3 is TGTGCCAGCAGTCCCATGGATGCTAATGAAAAACTGTTTTTT.